The sequence of this T cell receptor beta chain was determined in a study of cytomegalovirus exposure and HLA in healthy donors. Both 60 Vbeta primers and 13 Jbeta primers went into the PCR. Here immunoSEQ multiplex PCR was the method, and the copy in TCRdb shows in-frame clones only, minus some. The sample lists some 190,000 clones; over 60% were seen once. V dropped 6 bases and J dropped 7; count of bases not matched to a gene: 6. The germline gives CDR1 SNHLY, CDR2 FYNNEI. The CDR3 loop spans 14 amino acids. The source material was PBMCs. The receptor was isolated from a man in his thirties or forties in good health and CMV-seropositive. The chain combines TRBV2 with TRBJ2-1; 10 positions match TRBD2. The CDR3 loop reads CASSGTSARNEQFF. The CDR3 coding sequence is TGTGCCAGCAGCGGGACTAGCGCGCGGAATGAGCAGTTCTTC.